The rows below give T cell receptor beta chains drawn from one sample of a study of T cell changes during pregnancy in multiple sclerosis. TCRdb's copy holds only in-frame clones and misses some; the assay was immunoSEQ multiplex PCR. The sample consists of fewer than 60,000 clones, approximately 93% of them appearing once. The sample was CD4+ T cells from peripheral blood mononuclear cells, taken in the third trimester of pregnancy. The receptors here all came from a female donor with multiple sclerosis, enrolled in a pregnancy study. Both conserved end residues are trimmed from each CDR3. Each record gives: J gene, V gene, CDR3 protein.

J gene: TRBJ2-6; V gene: TRBV6-1; CDR3 protein: ASSAGTGGPGANVLT
J gene: TRBJ2-4; V gene: TRBV5-5; CDR3 protein: ASSWGGENIQY
J gene: TRBJ2-3; V gene: TRBV5-6; CDR3 protein: ASSSVVADTQY
J gene: TRBJ2-1; V gene: TRBV7-3; CDR3 protein: ASSSLAGGSYNEQF
J gene: TRBJ1-1; V gene: TRBV7-9; CDR3 protein: ASSLMTGGTEAF
J gene: TRBJ1-1; V gene: TRBV15; CDR3 protein: ATSLRQGVRTEAF
J gene: TRBJ2-7; V gene: TRBV7-2; CDR3 protein: ASSTHLLAGNEQY
J gene: TRBJ2-7; V gene: TRBV4-3; CDR3 protein: ASSQYRDSYEQY
J gene: TRBJ2-7; V gene: TRBV14; CDR3 protein: ASRGTGSYEQY
J gene: TRBJ2-3; V gene: TRBV28; CDR3 protein: ATGTSDTDTQY
J gene: TRBJ1-5; V gene: TRBV19; CDR3 protein: ASRGGQGGNQPQH
J gene: TRBJ2-7; V gene: TRBV4-3; CDR3 protein: ASSQDYGVSYEQY
J gene: TRBJ2-2; V gene: TRBV6-1; CDR3 protein: ATKTSGRSTGELF
J gene: TRBJ1-2; V gene: TRBV6-6; CDR3 protein: ASSYSLPRDYGYT
J gene: TRBJ1-1; V gene: TRBV7-7; CDR3 protein: ASSSSRGTEAF
J gene: TRBJ2-1; V gene: TRBV13; CDR3 protein: ASSLDGLGTGANEQF
J gene: TRBJ1-2; V gene: TRBV11-3; CDR3 protein: ASSLTGYGYT
J gene: TRBJ2-7; V gene: TRBV5-1; CDR3 protein: ASSLAWEVWYEQY
J gene: TRBJ2-3; V gene: TRBV5-8; CDR3 protein: ASSSLVQIYTDTQY
J gene: TRBJ2-7; V gene: TRBV28; CDR3 protein: ASTVGTGLHEQY
J gene: TRBJ1-1; V gene: TRBV2; CDR3 protein: ASRDRALEEAF
J gene: TRBJ2-7; V gene: TRBV15; CDR3 protein: ATSRGQGAYEQY
J gene: TRBJ2-7; V gene: TRBV5-1; CDR3 protein: ASSVDLNSYEQY
J gene: TRBJ1-5; V gene: TRBV19; CDR3 protein: ASSIVSQGTHQPQH
J gene: TRBJ1-1; V gene: TRBV5-4; CDR3 protein: ASSARTGGGNTEAF
J gene: TRBJ1-1; V gene: TRBV4-3; CDR3 protein: ASSQDSGGGTEAF
J gene: TRBJ2-7; V gene: TRBV2; CDR3 protein: ASILAEEQY
J gene: TRBJ2-2; V gene: TRBV28; CDR3 protein: ASFNFGQRNTGELF
J gene: TRBJ2-3; V gene: TRBV18; CDR3 protein: ASSRRGQSTDTQY
J gene: TRBJ1-1; V gene: TRBV30; CDR3 protein: AGNLRGNTEAF
J gene: TRBJ2-6; V gene: TRBV19; CDR3 protein: ASSTGTNVLT
J gene: TRBJ1-4; V gene: TRBV18; CDR3 protein: ASSPVQGGNEKLF
J gene: TRBJ2-2; V gene: TRBV30; CDR3 protein: AWSRQQGGELF
J gene: TRBJ2-3; V gene: TRBV18; CDR3 protein: ASSPLGAPADTQY
J gene: TRBJ2-7; V gene: TRBV6-5; CDR3 protein: ASRSGTSVPYEQY
J gene: TRBJ2-5; V gene: TRBV2; CDR3 protein: ASMGGTRQETQY
J gene: TRBJ2-1; V gene: TRBV19; CDR3 protein: ASSSGTVYNEQF
J gene: TRBJ2-1; V gene: TRBV12-5; CDR3 protein: ASGLGLGEQF
J gene: TRBJ2-2; V gene: TRBV19; CDR3 protein: ASKGQGFGELF
J gene: TRBJ2-3; V gene: TRBV9; CDR3 protein: ASSTGLAGGTDTQY
J gene: TRBJ1-1; V gene: TRBV19; CDR3 protein: ASSRPLGDTEAF
J gene: TRBJ1-2; V gene: TRBV11-2; CDR3 protein: ASSVGQGRASTYGYT
J gene: TRBJ1-2; V gene: TRBV2; CDR3 protein: ASSEQAGKYT
J gene: TRBJ2-5; V gene: TRBV28; CDR3 protein: ASINRGTMTGETQY